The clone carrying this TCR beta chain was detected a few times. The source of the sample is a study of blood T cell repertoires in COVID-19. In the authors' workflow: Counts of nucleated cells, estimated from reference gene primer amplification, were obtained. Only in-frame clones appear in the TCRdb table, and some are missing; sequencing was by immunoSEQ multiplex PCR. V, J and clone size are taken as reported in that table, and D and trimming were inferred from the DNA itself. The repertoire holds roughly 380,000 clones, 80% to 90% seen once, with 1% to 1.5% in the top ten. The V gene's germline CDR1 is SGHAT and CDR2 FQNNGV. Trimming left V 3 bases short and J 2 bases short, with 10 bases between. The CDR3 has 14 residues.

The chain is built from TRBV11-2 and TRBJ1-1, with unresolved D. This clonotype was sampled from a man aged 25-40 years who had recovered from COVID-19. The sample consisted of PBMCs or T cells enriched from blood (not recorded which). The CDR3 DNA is TGTGCCAGCAGCTTCGTGGAGTCCAACACTGAAGCTTTCTTT. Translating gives CASSFVESNTEAFF.